The clone carrying this T cell receptor beta chain was counted many times. This sample is part of a study of metastatic and nonmetastatic thyroid tumors. Germline V CDR1 and CDR2: SGHTA, FQGNSA. The CDR3 runs to 15 residues. V was shortened by 4 bases and J by 2 bases, with 15 bases between the two germline ends. Through MiXCR, TCRdb re-clonotyped the PCR reads. This table holds approximately 74,000 clones, more than 13% found once. No patient received treatment before thyroid surgery. The TCR originated in a male donor with papillary thyroid cancer or a benign thyroid nodule (not recorded which). Some clones in this sample may be carry-over from other donors' samples. V and J are TRBV7-2 and TRBJ2-7; D perhaps matches TRBD2 (6 bases). Material for sequencing was blood. The CDR3 loop is CASSSEGTGPYEQYF. CDR3 DNA sequence: TGTGCCAGCAGCTCGGAGGGAACTGGCCCCTACGAGCAGTACTTC.